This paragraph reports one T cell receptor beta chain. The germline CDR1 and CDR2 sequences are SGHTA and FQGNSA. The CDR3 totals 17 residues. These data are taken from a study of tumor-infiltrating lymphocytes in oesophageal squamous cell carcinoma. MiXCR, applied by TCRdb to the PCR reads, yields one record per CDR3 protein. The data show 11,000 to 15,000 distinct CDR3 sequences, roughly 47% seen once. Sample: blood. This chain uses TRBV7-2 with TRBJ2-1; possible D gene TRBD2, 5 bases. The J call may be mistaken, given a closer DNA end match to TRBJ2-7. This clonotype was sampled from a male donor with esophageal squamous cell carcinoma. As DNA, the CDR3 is TGTGCCAGCAGCTTGGAAAGGACTTACCCGCCCTACAATGAGCAGTACTTC. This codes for CASSLERTYPPYNEQYF.